This T cell receptor (beta chain) was sequenced in a study of blood T cell repertoires in COVID-19. Study-wide background: From the United States, Italy and Spain came samples of acute and convalescent COVID-19. Sources were T cells, B-cell-depleted T cells, or PBMCs; the material itself was cDNA or gDNA.

Authors' analysis steps: By means of reference gene primer amplification, nucleated cell counts were estimated. The repertoire was sequenced with immunoSEQ multiplex PCR; TCRdb's copy has only in-frame clones and lacks some. V and J calls plus clone size are reproduced from that table; the DNA served to infer D and trimming. The sample has about 89,000 clones; 75% to 85% are singletons. V was pared by 1 base and J by 2 bases, with 6 bases between. CDR3 length: 14 amino acids. Germline V gives CDR1 SGHKS, CDR2 YYEKEE (reference sequence). J is TRBJ1-4 and V is TRBV5-5; perhaps TRBD1 as D (5 bases). The origin of this receptor is a woman of 80 years or more with acute or convalescent COVID-19. The sample comprised peripheral blood. CDR3 residues: CASSLWGTNEKLFF. The CDR3 DNA is TGTGCCAGCAGCTTGTGGGGCACTAATGAAAAACTGTTTTTT.